The rows below give T cell receptor beta chains drawn from one sample of a study of shared clonotypes between healthy human individuals. Using immunoSEQ multiplex PCR, the repertoire was profiled, and TCRdb retains in-frame clones only, with some absent. The sample contains 750,000 to 1,000,000 clones, roughly 92% of which appear only once. The sequenced sample consisted of naive CD8+ T cells sorted from blood. The source of these receptors is a man younger than 40 in good health. Each CDR3 is given with its conserved first and last residue. D genes are given only for firm matches. Some rows have no size entry. The others give once, few or many, or a class for an expanded clone.

d_gene | abundance | j_gene | v_gene | CDR3aa | CDR3nt
- | - | TRBJ2-1 | TRBV15 | CATSIGQPSLHNEQFF | TGTGCCACCAGCATCGGACAACCCTCTCTACACAATGAGCAGTTCTTC
- | - | TRBJ1-5 | TRBV9 | CASSVGFSNQPQHF | TGTGCCAGCAGCGTAGGTTTCAGCAATCAGCCCCAGCATTTT
TRBD1 | - | TRBJ2-7 | TRBV23-1 | CASSRLGQGKCYEQYF | TGCGCCAGCAGTCGCTTGGGACAGGGGAAATGTTACGAGCAGTACTTC
TRBD2 | - | TRBJ2-7 | TRBV27 | CARGLAGVGVYYEQYF | TGTGCCAGGGGGCTAGCGGGAGTCGGGGTTTACTACGAGCAGTACTTC
TRBD1 | once | TRBJ1-2 | TRBV6-5 | CASSRGDRGLYGYTF | TGTGCCAGCAGCCGGGGGGACAGGGGGCTTTATGGCTACACCTTC
- | - | TRBJ2-1 | TRBV19 | CASSMGWGKSREQFF | TGTGCCAGTAGTATGGGGTGGGGCAAGTCCCGTGAGCAGTTCTTC
TRBD2 | once | TRBJ2-7 | TRBV2 | CASSELSGSSYEQYF | TGTGCCAGCAGTGAATTAAGCGGGAGCTCCTACGAGCAGTACTTC
TRBD2 | - | TRBJ2-1 | TRBV7-9 | CASSLAGTSAPTYNEQFF | TGTGCCAGCAGCTTAGCGGGGACTAGCGCCCCAACCTACAATGAGCAGTTCTTC
TRBD1 | - | TRBJ1-2 | TRBV14 | CASSQYRTGVLYGYTF | TGTGCCAGCAGCCAATACAGGACAGGGGTACTCTATGGCTACACCTTC
- | - | TRBJ1-3 | TRBV9 | CASSGGGDSGNTIYF | TGTGCCAGCAGCGGGGGTGGGGACTCTGGAAACACCATATATTTT
- | - | TRBJ2-1 | TRBV4-1 | CASSQDLAGVYNEQFF | TGCGCCAGCAGCCAAGATCTTGCGGGTGTTTACAATGAGCAGTTCTTC